These 11 T cell receptor beta chains came from one sample sequenced in a study of shared clonotypes between healthy human individuals. TCRdb keeps only in-frame clones here, not all; method: immunoSEQ multiplex PCR. Of under 850,000 clones in the sample, more than 85% were seen once. It was CD45RO-negative cells, positively selected for CCR7, that made up naive CD8 cells, with terminally differentiated effector memory CD45RA+ cells excluded. Sequenced: naive CD8+ T cells sorted from blood. Receptors were obtained from a young man in good health.

Worth noting for this clone: The same CDR3 can be traced to other DNA sequences in this sample. The genes are TRBV19 and TRBJ2-1, with D possibly being TRBD2 (6 bases). V dropped 3 bases and J dropped 1 base, with 7 bases sitting between them. This CDR3 has 14 amino acids. Germline values: CDR1 LNHDA, CDR2 SQIVND (reference sequence). The CDR3 sequence is CASSMRGSYNEQFF. As DNA, the CDR3 is TGTGCCAGTAGTATGCGGGGATCCTACAATGAGCAGTTCTTC.

J is TRBJ1-1 and V is TRBV20-1; D remains ambiguous. V was shortened by 8 bases and J by 8 bases, with 9 bases between the two germline ends. The CDR3 has 9 amino acids. Germline loops: CDR1 DFQATT, CDR2 SNEGSKA (reference sequence). In DNA form, the CDR3 reads TGCAGTCCCGAAGACGAAGCTTTCTTT. It encodes CSPEDEAFF.

This clone has a single count. The sample has other DNA sequences that encode this CDR3 too. The chain has TRBV7-9 and TRBJ2-7, with D possibly being TRBD1 or TRBD2 (5 bases each). Germline CDR1 SEHNR, CDR2 FQNEAQ (reference sequence). The CDR3 totals 14 residues. V was shortened by 5 bases and J by 2 bases, with 13 bases between the two germline ends. The CDR3 DNA follows: TGTGCCAGCAGCCCCCGGGACGGAGCCTACGAGCAGTACTTC. Translation: CASSPRDGAYEQYF.

The rearrangement links TRBV28 to TRBJ2-2, with D perhaps matching TRBD2 (6 bases). The germline V gene encodes CDR1 MDHEN and CDR2 SYDVKM. V dropped 5 bases and J dropped 5 bases, with 18 bases sitting between them. This CDR3 spans 16 amino acids. CDR3 bases: TGTGCCAGCAGTGTCTATGGCGCGGGAAGGACCGGGGAGCTGTTTTTT. Translated, it gives CASSVYGAGRTGELFF.

CDR3 coding DNA: TGTGCCAGCAGTTCGGTGTGGGTAGGGACGGATCCTAACCCCCACTCTGGGGCCAACGTCCTGACTTTC. Protein: CASSSVWVGTDPNPHSGANVLTF. The rearrangement links TRBV28 to TRBJ2-6; possibly TRBD1 or TRBD2 for D (5 bases each). Trimming took 4 bases from V and 0 from J, leaving 31 bases between them. The CDR3 is 23 amino acids. The V gene's germline CDR1 is MDHEN and CDR2 SYDVKM.

The gene calls are TRBV28 and TRBJ2-3, with a possible D match to TRBD2 (6 bases). Trimming cost V 6 bases and J 2 bases, with 15 bases left between them. CDR1 is MDHEN, CDR2 SYDVKM, per germline. The CDR3 covers 15 residues. The CDR3 region is CASSPLEDYTDTQYF. CDR3 coding DNA: TGTGCCAGCAGCCCCCTTGAGGACTACACAGATACGCAGTATTTT.

The rearrangement links TRBV21-1 to TRBJ2-7; the table names TRBD1, a call not compared with the DNA. TRBV21-1 is recorded as a pseudogene. The CDR3 extends over 14 amino acids. This CDR3 is CASSLLGQGDEQYF. The CDR3 bases are TGTGCCAGCAGCCTCCTGGGACAGGGCGACGAGCAGTACTTC.

The chain carries TRBV15 and TRBJ2-7; tentatively, D is TRBD1 (6 bases). The CDR3 covers 15 residues. V lost 9 bases and J 2 bases, leaving 20 bases between the germline ends. The germline V gene encodes CDR1 LNHNV and CDR2 YYDKDF (reference sequence). The CDR3 DNA reads as TGTGCCACGTCGGGACAATCAAATCCTCCCTACGAGCAGTACTTC. Protein: CATSGQSNPPYEQYF.

This chain links TRBV4-1 with TRBJ2-1; the match to TRBD1 covers 8 bases. Germline V gene lookup returns CDR1 MGHRA and CDR2 YSYEKL. With 1 base clipped from V and 7 bases from J, the junction kept 3 bases outside the gene matches. The CDR3 contains 14 residues. CDR3 nucleotide sequence: TGCGCCAGCAGCCAAGGGACAGGGTTTAATGAGCAGTTCTTC. It is translated as CASSQGTGFNEQFF.

Note on this clone: The sample holds other DNA sequences that translate to the same CDR3. The chain links TRBV27 to TRBJ1-5, with D possibly TRBD1 on 5 matching bases. The V gene's germline CDR1 is MNHEY and CDR2 SMNVEV (reference sequence). CDR3 length equals 12 residues. V lost 5 bases to trimming and J lost 6 bases, with 8 bases between them. The CDR3 loop reads CASSRGGQPQHF. DNA for the CDR3: TGTGCCAGCAGTCGGGGGGGTCAGCCCCAGCATTTT.

The chain combines TRBV2 with TRBJ1-2; no reliable D call. Germline lookup yields CDR1 SNHLY and CDR2 FYNNEI. The ends were cut back, 4 bases at V and 3 bases at J, with 9 bases in the middle. This CDR3 is 13 amino acids long. CDR3 in DNA: TGTGCCAGCAGTGGGACGGGGTACTATGGCTACACCTTC. This codes for CASSGTGYYGYTF.